The sample holds many counts of the clone carrying this T cell receptor beta chain. TCR beta CDR3 regions were amplified from RNA transcripts. The HTBI primer set drove a first-round RT-PCR of the TCR CDR3. TCRdb called the multiplex PCR reads again in MiXCR, with one record for every CDR3 protein. The sample has hundreds of thousands of distinct CDR3 sequences; roughly 15% are singletons. The entry originates in a study of T cells in Graves' hyperthyroidism and ophthalmopathy. The germline CDR1 and CDR2 sequences are MNHEY and SVGEGT. CDR3 length: 12 amino acids. Trimming pared 7 bases from V and 2 bases from J, leaving 9 bases between.

The V gene is TRBV6-2 or TRBV6-3, the J gene TRBJ2-7; a possible D gene is TRBD1 (5 bases). The TCR comes from a man between 18 and 29 years old with Graves' ophthalmopathy. Sequencing used blood. The CDR3 DNA sequence: TGTGCCAGCACCAGGGAAGCCTACGAGCAGTACTTC. This translates into CASTREAYEQYF.